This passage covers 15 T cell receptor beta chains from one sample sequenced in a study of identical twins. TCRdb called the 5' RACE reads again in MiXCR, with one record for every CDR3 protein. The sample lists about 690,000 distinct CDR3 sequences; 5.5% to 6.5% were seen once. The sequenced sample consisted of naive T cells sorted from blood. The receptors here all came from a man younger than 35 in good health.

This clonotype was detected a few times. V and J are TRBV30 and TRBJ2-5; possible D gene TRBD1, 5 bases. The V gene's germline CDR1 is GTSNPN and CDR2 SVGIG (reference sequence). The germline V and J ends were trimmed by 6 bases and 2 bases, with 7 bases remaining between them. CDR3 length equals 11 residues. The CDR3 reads CACDSQETQYF. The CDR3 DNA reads TGTGCCTGTGACAGTCAAGAGACCCAGTACTTC.

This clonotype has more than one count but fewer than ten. The CDR3 DNA is TGTGCCAGCACTGCTTACAATGAGCAGTTCTTC. This gives the protein CASTAYNEQFF. The chain is built from TRBV25-1 and TRBJ2-1; no clear D gene. The CDR3 consists of 11 residues. CDR1 is MGHDK and CDR2 is SYGVNS in the germline V gene. V was clipped by 7 bases and J by 4 bases, with 5 bases between them.

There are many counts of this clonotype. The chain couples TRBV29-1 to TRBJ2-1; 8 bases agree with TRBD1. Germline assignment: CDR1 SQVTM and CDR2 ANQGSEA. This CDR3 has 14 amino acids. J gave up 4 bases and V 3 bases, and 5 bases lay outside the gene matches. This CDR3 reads CSVDSGQEYNEQFF. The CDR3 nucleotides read TGCAGCGTTGATTCGGGACAGGAGTACAATGAGCAGTTCTTC.

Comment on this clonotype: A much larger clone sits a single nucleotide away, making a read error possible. The chain's CDR3 is CASSPAKGSNNEQFF. CDR3 DNA: TGTGCCAGCAGTCCTGCTAAAGGATCCAACAATGAGCAGTTCTTC. This sequence joins TRBV13 and TRBJ2-1; D gene unclear. V lost 6 bases and J 5 bases, leaving 17 bases between the germline ends. CDR1 and CDR2 from the germline V gene are PRHDT and FYEKMQ (reference sequence). The CDR3 has 15 residues.

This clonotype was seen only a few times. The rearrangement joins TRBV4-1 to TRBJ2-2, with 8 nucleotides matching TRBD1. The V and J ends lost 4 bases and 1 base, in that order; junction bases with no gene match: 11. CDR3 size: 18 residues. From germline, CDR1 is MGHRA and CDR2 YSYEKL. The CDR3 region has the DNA TGCGCCAGCAGCCCGAGAGCATCCGGGACAGGGAACACCGGGGAGCTGTTTTTT. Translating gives CASSPRASGTGNTGELFF.

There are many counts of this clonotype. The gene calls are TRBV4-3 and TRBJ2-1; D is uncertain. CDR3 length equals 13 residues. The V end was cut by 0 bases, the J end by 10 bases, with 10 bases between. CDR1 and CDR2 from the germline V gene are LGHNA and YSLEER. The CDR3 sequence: CASSQDPSDEQFF. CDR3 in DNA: TGCGCCAGCAGCCAAGATCCTAGTGACGAGCAGTTCTTC.

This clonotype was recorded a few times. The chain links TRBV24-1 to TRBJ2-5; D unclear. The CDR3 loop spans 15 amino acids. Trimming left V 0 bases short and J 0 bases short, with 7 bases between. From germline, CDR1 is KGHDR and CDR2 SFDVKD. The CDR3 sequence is CATSDLGQNQETQYF. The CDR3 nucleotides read TGTGCCACCAGTGATTTGGGGCAGAACCAAGAGACCCAGTACTTC.

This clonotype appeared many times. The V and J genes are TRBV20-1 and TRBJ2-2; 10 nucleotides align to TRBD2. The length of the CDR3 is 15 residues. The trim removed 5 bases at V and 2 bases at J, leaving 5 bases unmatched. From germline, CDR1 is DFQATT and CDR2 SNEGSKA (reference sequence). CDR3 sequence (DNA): TGCAGTGCTCCAGCGGGAGGGCCTAACACCGGGGAGCTGTTTTTT. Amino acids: CSAPAGGPNTGELFF.

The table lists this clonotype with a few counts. CDR3 nucleotide sequence: TGTGCCACCAGCAGAGAGTTAGGACGGGAAGGTTTTACCGGGGAGCTGTTTTTT. The encoded protein is CATSRELGREGFTGELFF. The genes are TRBV15 and TRBJ2-2; tentatively, D is TRBD2 (5 bases). The germline V gene encodes CDR1 LNHNV and CDR2 YYDKDF (reference sequence). V dropped 0 bases and J dropped 5 bases, with 19 bases sitting between them. The CDR3 runs to 18 residues.

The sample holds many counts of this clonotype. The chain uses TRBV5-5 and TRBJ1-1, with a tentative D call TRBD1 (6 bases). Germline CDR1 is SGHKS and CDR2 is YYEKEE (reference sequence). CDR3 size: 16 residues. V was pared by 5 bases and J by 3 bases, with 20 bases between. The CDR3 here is CASRSRNGGADTEAFF. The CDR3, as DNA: TGTGCCAGCAGATCTCGTAACGGGGGCGCGGACACTGAAGCTTTCTTT.

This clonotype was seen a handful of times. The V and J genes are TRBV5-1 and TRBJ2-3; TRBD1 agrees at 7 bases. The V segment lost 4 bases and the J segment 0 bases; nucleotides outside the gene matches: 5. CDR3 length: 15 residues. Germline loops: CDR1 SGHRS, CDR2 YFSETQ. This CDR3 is CASSPGQRSTDTQYF. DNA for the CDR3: TGCGCCAGCAGCCCGGGACAGCGAAGCACAGATACGCAGTATTTT.

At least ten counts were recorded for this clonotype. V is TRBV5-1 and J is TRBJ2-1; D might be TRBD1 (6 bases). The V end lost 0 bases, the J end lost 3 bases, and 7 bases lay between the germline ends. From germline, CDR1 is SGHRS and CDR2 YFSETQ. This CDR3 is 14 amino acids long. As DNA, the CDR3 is TGCGCCAGCAGCTTGGGGGACAACTACAATGAGCAGTTCTTC. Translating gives CASSLGDNYNEQFF.

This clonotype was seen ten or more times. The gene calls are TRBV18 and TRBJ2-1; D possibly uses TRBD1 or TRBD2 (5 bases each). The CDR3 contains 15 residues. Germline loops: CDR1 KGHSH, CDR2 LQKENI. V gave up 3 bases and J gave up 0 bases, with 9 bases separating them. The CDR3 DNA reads TGTGCCAGCTCACCGGGACCGTCCTCCTACAATGAGCAGTTCTTC. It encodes CASSPGPSSYNEQFF.

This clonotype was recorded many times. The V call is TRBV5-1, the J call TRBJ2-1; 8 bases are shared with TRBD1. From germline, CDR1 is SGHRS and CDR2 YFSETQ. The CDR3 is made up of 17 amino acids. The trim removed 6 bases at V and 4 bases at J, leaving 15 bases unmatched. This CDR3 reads CASIQPTDREKYNEQFF. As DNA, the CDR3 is TGCGCCAGCATCCAACCGACGGACAGGGAGAAATACAATGAGCAGTTCTTC.

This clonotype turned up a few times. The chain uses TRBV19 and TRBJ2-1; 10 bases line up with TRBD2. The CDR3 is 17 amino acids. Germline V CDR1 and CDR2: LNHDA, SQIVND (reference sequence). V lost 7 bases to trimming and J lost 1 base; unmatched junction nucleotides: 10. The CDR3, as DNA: TGTGCCAGTAACCTAGCGGGAGTCAACCCTTCCTACAATGAGCAGTTCTTC. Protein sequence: CASNLAGVNPSYNEQFF.